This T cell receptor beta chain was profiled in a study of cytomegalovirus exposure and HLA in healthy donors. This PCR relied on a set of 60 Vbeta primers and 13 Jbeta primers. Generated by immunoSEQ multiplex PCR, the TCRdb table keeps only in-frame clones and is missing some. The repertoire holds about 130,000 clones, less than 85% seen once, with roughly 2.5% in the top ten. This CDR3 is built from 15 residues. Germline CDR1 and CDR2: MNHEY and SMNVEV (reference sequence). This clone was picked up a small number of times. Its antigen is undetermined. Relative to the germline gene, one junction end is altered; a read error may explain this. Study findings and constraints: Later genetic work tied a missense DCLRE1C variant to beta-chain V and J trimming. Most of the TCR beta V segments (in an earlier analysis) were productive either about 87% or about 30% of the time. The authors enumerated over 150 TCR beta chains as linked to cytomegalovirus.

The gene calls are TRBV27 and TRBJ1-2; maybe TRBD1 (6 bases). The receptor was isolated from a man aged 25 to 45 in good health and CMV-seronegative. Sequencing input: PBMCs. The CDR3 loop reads CASSPARGDNYGYPF. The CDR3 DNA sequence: TGTGCCAGCAGTCCAGCCAGGGGAGACAACTATGGCTACCCCTTC.